This T cell receptor beta chain was observed in a study of blood T cell repertoires in COVID-19. Only in-frame clones appear in the TCRdb table, and some are missing; sequencing was by immunoSEQ multiplex PCR. The data contain about 310,000 clones, 87% of them seen just once; the ten biggest clones take up 1%. The germline gives CDR1 MNHEY, CDR2 SVGAGI. The CDR3 runs to 14 residues. V lost 2 bases and J lost 12, with 14 bases in between. Sequencing was done on a sample of peripheral blood. The chain joins TRBV6-5 to TRBJ1-6; D gene ambiguous. The sequence derives from a man aged 45-65 years with active or convalescent COVID-19. The CDR3, as DNA: TGTGCCAGCAGTTACAAGCGAGGGCGGGAACCCCTCCACTTT. Protein: CASSYKRGREPLHF.